These 2 T cell receptor beta chains originate from one sample sequenced in a study of blood T cell repertoires in COVID-19. Some clones are missing from TCRdb's copy, which holds only in-frame ones; the method was immunoSEQ multiplex PCR. The sample carries 58,000 or so clones, about 73% recorded once. What was sequenced was peripheral blood. The source is a woman older than 75 with acute or convalescent COVID-19.

The rearrangement links TRBV3-1 (or the pseudogene TRBV3-2) to TRBJ2-1; TRBD2 aligns across 7 bases. With V trimmed by 1 base and J by 9 bases, 12 bases remained unmatched. The V gene's germline CDR1 is LGHDT and CDR2 YNNKEL (reference sequence). CDR3 length equals 16 residues. The CDR3 DNA follows: TGTGCCAGCAGCCAAGTCGTGGGAGGGCCAAAACGTGAGCAGTTCTTC. This sequence encodes CASSQVVGGPKREQFF.

V usage is TRBV6-2 or TRBV6-3 and J usage is TRBJ2-1; D unresolved. Trimming pared 6 bases from V and 7 bases from J, leaving 10 bases between. Germline loops: CDR1 MNHEY, CDR2 SVGEGT. The CDR3 loop spans 12 amino acids. CDR3 DNA sequence: TGTGCCAGCAGCCTTGTCCCTAATGAGCAGTTCTTC. This encodes CASSLVPNEQFF.